One sample yielded the 21 T cell receptor beta chains listed below, sequenced in a study of beta chain features in type 1 diabetes. General observations from the study: Shortening that was moderate but significant affected the TCRB CDR3s of Type 1 diabetes patients in all four CD4+ subsets.

No antigen is known for these receptors. Expressed TCRB transcripts got sequenced, as all isolated RNA was reverse transcribed. Produced via immunoSEQ multiplex PCR; TCRdb's table is partial and in-frame only. The sample lists some 190,000 clones; approximately 8.1% were seen once. The source material was central memory CD4+ T cells from blood. These receptors came from a woman aged 40-49 years with type 1 diabetes.

This sequence joins TRBV5-1 and TRBJ2-3; no reliable D call. With 0 bases removed from V and 5 bases from J, the gap between germline ends came to 16 bases. Germline V CDR1 and CDR2: SGHRS, YFSETQ. This CDR3 spans 16 amino acids. The CDR3 DNA reads as TGCGCCAGCAGCTTGGCCCTGGATTTAAGAGGAGATACGCAGTATTTT. It translates to CASSLALDLRGDTQYF.

A few counts support this clone. V gene TRBV28 combines with J gene TRBJ2-2, with D tentatively TRBD2 (6 bases). CDR3 length equals 16 residues. Germline V gene lookup returns CDR1 MDHEN and CDR2 SYDVKM. Trimming left V 3 bases short and J 0 bases short, with 11 bases between. CDR3 protein: CASSLGGTANTGELFF. The CDR3 DNA reads TGTGCCAGCAGTTTGGGCGGGACGGCGAACACCGGGGAGCTGTTTTTT. The full variable domain, completed using reference TRBV28 and TRBJ2-2, is DVKVTQSSRYLVKRTGEKVFLECVQDMDHENMFWYRQDPGLGLRLIYFSYDVKMKEKGDIPEGYSVSREKKERFSLILESASTNQTSMYLCASSLGGTANTGELFFGEGSRLTVL.

The chain recombines TRBV10-3 with TRBJ2-1; 11 bases agree with TRBD2. The CDR3 consists of 15 residues. Germline V CDR1 and CDR2: ENHRY, SYGVKD. Trimming cost V 5 bases and J 10 bases; bases outside gene matches: 10. Here the CDR3 DNA reads TGTGCCATCAGTACCTTAGCGGGAGGGCAGTACGAGCAGTTCTTC. Protein product: CAISTLAGGQYEQFF.

This clone appeared a few times. The chain employs TRBV30 and TRBJ1-4, with D possibly TRBD1 on 6 matching bases. Trimming shortened V by 8 bases and J by 5 bases, and 21 bases separated the two germline ends. The germline V gene encodes CDR1 GTSNPN and CDR2 SVGIG (reference sequence). This CDR3 has 15 residues. CDR3 residues: CAGSIDRTLNEKLFF. The CDR3 DNA reads as TGTGCCGGCTCCATCGACAGGACTTTAAATGAAAAACTGTTTTTT.

A few counts support this clone. The chain uses TRBV7-3 and TRBJ2-5, with D possibly matching TRBD1 (5 bases). Germline assignment: CDR1 SGHTA and CDR2 FQGTGA. The CDR3 is 15 amino acids. Trimming took off 1 base at V and 1 base at J, with 10 bases between the two ends. Written as DNA, the CDR3 is TGTGCCAGCAGCTTAATGGGGCAAGGCCAAGAGACCCAGTACTTC. Translated: CASSLMGQGQETQYF.

In its sample, this clone was seen a few times. The rearrangement joins TRBV29-1 to TRBJ1-5, with 8 bases identical to TRBD1. The junction had 6 bases not matched to a gene; V was cut back by 5 bases and J by 3 bases. The germline V gene has CDR1 SQVTM and CDR2 ANQGSEA. This CDR3 comprises 14 residues. The DNA for the CDR3 is TGCAGCGTTACCGGGACAGGTGCCAATCAGCCCCAGCATTTT. Protein product: CSVTGTGANQPQHF.

The rearrangement joins TRBV28 to TRBJ2-5; a weak D match, TRBD2 (6 bases). CDR1 is MDHEN and CDR2 is SYDVKM in the germline V gene. The CDR3 spans 15 residues. V lost 7 bases, J lost 5 bases, and 20 bases lay in between. The CDR3 here is CASKLPGGAQETQYF. Written as DNA, the CDR3 is TGTGCCAGCAAGCTCCCCGGAGGGGCACAGGAGACCCAGTACTTC.

This clone was detected a few times. The rearrangement uses TRBV5-4 and TRBJ2-2; TRBD1 might be the D (5 bases). Germline V gene lookup returns CDR1 SGHNT and CDR2 YYREEE (reference sequence). V was pared by 0 bases and J by 3 bases, with 9 bases between. The CDR3 is made up of 15 amino acids. CDR3 nucleotides: TGTGCCAGCAGCTTGGGACAGACGTACACCGGGGAGCTGTTTTTT. It translates to CASSLGQTYTGELFF.

This clone was recorded a few times. The chain has TRBV11-3 and TRBJ2-1, with D perhaps matching TRBD1 (5 bases). The CDR3 is 12 amino acids. The V and J ends lost 0 bases and 10 bases respectively, with 7 bases between them. The V gene's germline CDR1 is SGHNT and CDR2 YENEEA. CDR3 nucleotide sequence: TGTGCCAGCAGCTTAGAGGCAGGGGAGCAGTTCTTC. Translating it yields CASSLEAGEQFF.

Many counts were recorded for this clone. The gene calls are TRBV23-1 and TRBJ2-7; 10 bases line up with TRBD2. TRBV23-1 is an ORF, with its function uncertain. The V segment lost 0 bases and the J segment 2 bases; nucleotides outside the gene matches: 4. The CDR3 runs 16 residues. The CDR3 reads CASSQSSSGSTYEQYF. For the CDR3, the DNA is TGCGCCAGCAGTCAATCGTCTAGCGGGAGTACCTACGAGCAGTACTTC.

This sequence joins TRBV28 and TRBJ1-2; tentatively, D is TRBD1 (6 bases). The CDR3 extends over 14 amino acids. Trimming removed 7 bases from V and 4 bases from J, with 16 bases in between. Per the germline V gene, CDR1 is MDHEN and CDR2 is SYDVKM. The CDR3 is CASTPGGAGYGYTF. CDR3 sequence (DNA): TGTGCCAGCACCCCGGGGGGGGCCGGCTATGGCTACACCTTC.

This clone was seen a single time. The chain uses TRBV11-2 and TRBJ1-5, with D hard to call. The CDR3 spans 16 residues. Germline values: CDR1 SGHAT, CDR2 FQNNGV. Trimming cost V 1 base and J 4 bases, with 14 bases left between them. CDR3 loop: CASSLVGRLENQPQHF. CDR3 in DNA: TGTGCCAGCAGCTTAGTGGGCAGGTTGGAAAATCAGCCCCAGCATTTT.

This clone has more than one count but fewer than ten. The V and J genes are TRBV29-1 and TRBJ2-5; the match to TRBD2 covers 14 bases. V was clipped by 6 bases and J by 5 bases; unmatched bases: 5. The germline V gene encodes CDR1 SQVTM and CDR2 ANQGSEA. The CDR3 runs to 14 residues. The CDR3 DNA reads as TGCAGCGTAAGACTAGCGGGGGGGCAGGAGACCCAGTACTTC. This translates into CSVRLAGGQETQYF.

The chain couples TRBV7-2 to TRBJ1-1, with unresolved D. The CDR3 extends over 13 amino acids. With 2 bases removed from V and 6 bases from J, the gap between germline ends came to 10 bases. Germline CDR1 reads SGHTA; CDR2 reads FQGNSA. CDR3 bases: TGTGCCAGCAGCTTAACGAGGATCCCTGAAGCTTTCTTT. It encodes CASSLTRIPEAFF.

This clone was counted between two and nine times. The J gene is TRBJ1-3, the V gene TRBV5-4, with D possibly being TRBD1 (5 bases). CDR3 size: 16 residues. V was trimmed by 5 bases and J by 0 bases, leaving 15 bases between them. Germline V gives CDR1 SGHNT, CDR2 YYREEE (reference sequence). The CDR3 nucleotides are TGTGCCAGCAGTCGTCGGGGGGGAATCTCTGGAAACACCATATATTTT. As protein: CASSRRGGISGNTIYF.

This clone occurred a few times. The chain recombines TRBV23-1 with TRBJ2-6; 7 bases line up with TRBD1. TRBV23-1 is designated an ORF whose function remains uncertain. This CDR3 has 18 residues. The trim removed 0 bases at V and 3 bases at J, leaving 8 bases unmatched. CDR3 in amino acids: CASSQSPRQGNGANVLTF. The CDR3 nucleotides are TGCGCCAGCAGTCAATCGCCTCGACAGGGAAATGGGGCCAACGTCCTGACTTTC.

The chain combines TRBV7-3 with TRBJ2-2, with D possibly matching TRBD1 (6 bases). The CDR3 extends over 15 amino acids. The germline V and J ends were trimmed by 5 bases and 6 bases, with 16 bases remaining between them. CDR1 and CDR2 (germline): SGHTA, FQGTGA. As DNA, the CDR3 is TGTGCCAGCAGCCCTACCCTACAGGGCTCCGGGGAGCTGTTTTTT. Protein: CASSPTLQGSGELFF.

The chain uses TRBV29-1 and TRBJ1-1; D gene unclear. Trimming removed 6 bases at V and 11 bases at J, with 13 bases between. Germline lookup yields CDR1 SQVTM and CDR2 ANQGSEA. The CDR3 extends over 10 amino acids. The CDR3 loop is CSVAPNVAFF. CDR3 nucleotides: TGCAGCGTGGCCCCGAACGTGGCTTTCTTT. Combining the CDR3 with reference TRBV29-1 and TRBJ1-1 gives the whole variable domain SAVISQKPSRDICQRGTSLTIQCQVDSQVTMMFWYRQQPGQSLTLIATANQGSEATYESGFVIDKFPISRPNLTFSTLTVSNMSPEDSSIYLCSVAPNVAFFGQGTRLTVV.

The V gene is TRBV27, the J gene TRBJ2-7; D perhaps matches TRBD1 (7 bases). V lost 0 bases to trimming and J lost 2 bases, with 11 bases between them. Per germline, CDR1 MNHEY and CDR2 SMNVEV (reference sequence). The CDR3 length is 15 residues. The CDR3 sequence is CASSLSQGGPYEQYF. As DNA, the CDR3 is TGTGCCAGCAGTTTATCGCAGGGGGGCCCCTACGAGCAGTACTTC.

This clone was counted between two and nine times. The rearrangement uses TRBV7-9 and TRBJ2-1; unclear D gene. The CDR3 has 12 amino acids. Trimming removed 4 bases from V and 6 bases from J, with 7 bases in between. Per the germline V gene, CDR1 is SEHNR and CDR2 is FQNEAQ (reference sequence). The CDR3 reads CASSWQFNEQFF. CDR3 nucleotide sequence: TGTGCCAGCAGCTGGCAATTCAATGAGCAGTTCTTC.

The V call is TRBV6-6, the J call TRBJ2-1, with 8 bases fitting TRBD2. With 7 bases clipped from V and 2 bases from J, the junction kept 1 base outside the gene matches. From germline, CDR1 is MNHNY and CDR2 SVGAGI (reference sequence). There are 13 residues in the CDR3. The CDR3 nucleotides read TGTGCCAGCACCGGGGGGGCCTACAATGAGCAGTTCTTC. The encoded protein is CASTGGAYNEQFF.